A selection of T cell receptor beta chains follows, all from one sample in a study of response to subunit inactivated influenza vaccine. A single record per CDR3 protein comes from TCRdb applying MiXCR to the RT-PCR reads. The sample yields 400,000 to 550,000 distinct CDR3 sequences, around 25% seen once. The sequencing used CD4+ T cells sorted from PBMCs, collected roughly 5 days after vaccination. All receptors derive from a middle-aged man who received an inactivated influenza vaccine. CDR3s include the opening cysteine and the closing phenylalanine or tryptophan. The D gene is left open where the match is weak. The size of a clone is reported for some rows only, either as once, few or many, or as a class for expanded clones.

V gene	clone size	D gene	J gene	CDR3 DNA	CDR3 protein
TRBV20-1	many	TRBD1	TRBJ1-2	TGCAGTGCTGGGACAGGGAATGGCTACACCTTC	CSAGTGNGYTF
TRBV20-1	few	TRBD2	TRBJ2-3	TGCAGTGAGCGGGGGGGCACAGATACGCAGTATTTT	CSERGGTDTQYF
TRBV24-1	-	-	TRBJ2-6	TGTGCCACCAGTGATAGGTGGGCTGGGGCCAACGTCCTGACTTTC	CATSDRWAGANVLTF
TRBV20-1	-	-	TRBJ1-1	TGCAGTGCTAGAGAACCGGGGTTCGACACTGAAGCTTTCTTT	CSAREPGFDTEAFF
TRBV10-3	-	-	TRBJ1-6	TGTGCCACGAGGGCGGGGTACGATAATTCACCCCTCCACTTT	CATRAGYDNSPLHF
TRBV28	-	-	TRBJ1-1	TGTGCCAGCAGAAACTCAGCAAGACTCGAAGCTTTCTTT	CASRNSARLEAFF
TRBV20-1	many	-	TRBJ2-5	TGCAGTGCTAGAGATACCGAGACAGTCCAAGAGACCCAGTACTTC	CSARDTETVQETQYF
TRBV4-1	-	-	TRBJ2-7	TGCGCCAGCAGCCAAGTGACTAGGAGTGAGCAGTACTTC	CASSQVTRSEQYF
TRBV20-1	once	-	TRBJ2-7	TGCAGTGCTAGAGTGTTAGGCATCCTCGGGTACGAGCAGTACTTC	CSARVLGILGYEQYF
TRBV5-1	many	-	TRBJ2-7	TGCGCCAGCAGCTTAACAACAGTTGTCTACGAGCAGTACTTC	CASSLTTVVYEQYF
TRBV12-3/TRBV12-4	-	-	TRBJ2-1	TGTGCCAGCAGTTTGGGCACGAAGGGTGAGCAGTTCTTC	CASSLGTKGEQFF
TRBV12-3/TRBV12-4	few	-	TRBJ1-1	TGTGCCAGCAGTTCCCTCCCCCTGAACACTGAAGCTTTCTTT	CASSSLPLNTEAFF
TRBV5-1	-	-	TRBJ2-2	TGCGCCAGCAGCTTGGTTTTGGGACTCACCGGGGAGCTGTTTTTT	CASSLVLGLTGELFF
TRBV6-5	-	TRBD2	TRBJ2-1	TGTGCCAGCAGTTGGGGACTAGCGGGAGTAGTTGAGCAGTTCTTC	CASSWGLAGVVEQFF
TRBV6-5	-	TRBD1	TRBJ2-7	TGTGCCAGCAGTTCTATCCCCCCGGGACAGGGGGCGGACGAGCAGTACTTC	CASSSIPPGQGADEQYF
TRBV20-1	-	TRBD2	TRBJ2-1	TGCAGTGCTAAAACTAGCGGGGGGCGAACATACAATGAGCAGTTCTTC	CSAKTSGGRTYNEQFF
TRBV7-8	-	TRBD1	TRBJ1-4	TGTGCCAGCAGCTCGGGACAGTCAAATGAAAAACTGTTTTTT	CASSSGQSNEKLFF
TRBV10-3	few	TRBD1	TRBJ2-2	TGTGCCACCCGATCAACAGGGGGCACCGGGGAGCTGTTTTTT	CATRSTGGTGELFF
TRBV21-1	-	-	TRBJ2-7	TGTGCCAGCAGCTCAACCTGGACTAGCGGGGGGATCTACGAGCAGTACTTC	CASSSTWTSGGIYEQYF
TRBV3-1	-	TRBD2	TRBJ2-3	TGTGCCAGCAGCCAAGTGGGGGGGGGTAGCACAGATACGCAGTATTTT	CASSQVGGGSTDTQYF
TRBV11-3	few	TRBD1	TRBJ2-1	TGTGCCAGCAGCCCGAGGGACAGGGATGGCGAGCAGTTCTTC	CASSPRDRDGEQFF
TRBV14	-	-	TRBJ2-1	TGTGCCAGCAGCCAAGATTGGGCAGCGGGTTTGCAGTTCTTC	CASSQDWAAGLQFF
TRBV7-2	-	-	TRBJ1-4	TGTGCCAGCAGCGAGAGGACGGGCCGTGAAAAACTGTTTTTT	CASSERTGREKLFF
TRBV20-1	-	TRBD2	TRBJ2-3	TGCAGTGCCCCCATAGCGGGGGAAACAGATACGCAGTATTTT	CSAPIAGETDTQYF
TRBV12-3/TRBV12-4	few	TRBD2	TRBJ2-2	TGTGCCAGCAGTTTGTCTAGCGGGAGGGTAAACGGGGAGCTGTTTTTT	CASSLSSGRVNGELFF
TRBV27	-	-	TRBJ2-7	TGTGCCAGCAGTTTCTCGGCCGGGGTAAGCTCCTACGAGCAGTACTTC	CASSFSAGVSSYEQYF